This T cell receptor (beta chain) was sequenced for a study of human T cells and chemical hapten exposure. Study-wide findings and caveats: Those TCRs sitting above 1 in 1000 frequency stayed the same with DPC sensitization.

This CDR3 region has 11 residues. Between the trimmed V and J ends, which lost 5 bases and 6 bases, there was a span of 8 bases. Someone pulled total RNA out of unfractionated whole blood. Individual cDNA molecules had unique molecular identifiers attached to them by the library. MiXCR, applied by TCRdb to the 5' RACE reads, yields one record per CDR3 protein. The sample lists about 81,000 distinct CDR3 sequences; approximately 16% were seen once. The table lists this clonotype with many counts. Its target is not known. The rearrangement links TRBV12-3 or TRBV12-4 to TRBJ2-7; D remains unclear. The sequence came from a female donor in good health. CDR3 DNA sequence: TGTGCCAGCAGTGCCGCGGTCGAGCAGTACTTC. Protein sequence: CASSAAVEQYF.